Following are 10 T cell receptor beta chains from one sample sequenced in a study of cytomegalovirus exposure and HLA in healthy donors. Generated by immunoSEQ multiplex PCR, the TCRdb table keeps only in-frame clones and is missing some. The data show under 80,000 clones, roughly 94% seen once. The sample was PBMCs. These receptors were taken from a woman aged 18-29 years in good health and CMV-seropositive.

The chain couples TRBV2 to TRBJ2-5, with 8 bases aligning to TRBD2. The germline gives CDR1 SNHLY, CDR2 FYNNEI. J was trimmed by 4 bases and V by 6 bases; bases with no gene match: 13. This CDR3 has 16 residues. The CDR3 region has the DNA TGTGCCAGCAGAAGATTACAAAGGACTAGCAGAGAGACCCAGTACTTC. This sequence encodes CASRRLQRTSRETQYF.

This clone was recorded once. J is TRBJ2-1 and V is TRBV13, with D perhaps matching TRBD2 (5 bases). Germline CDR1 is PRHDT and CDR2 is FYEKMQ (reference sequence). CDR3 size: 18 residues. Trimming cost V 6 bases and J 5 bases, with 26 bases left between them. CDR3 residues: CASSSSVWRAGSDNEQFF. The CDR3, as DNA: TGTGCCAGCAGTTCGTCCGTGTGGCGGGCCGGCAGTGACAATGAGCAGTTCTTC.

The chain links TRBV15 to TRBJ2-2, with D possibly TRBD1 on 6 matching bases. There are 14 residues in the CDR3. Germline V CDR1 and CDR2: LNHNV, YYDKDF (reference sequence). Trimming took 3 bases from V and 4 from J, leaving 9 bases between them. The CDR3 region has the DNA TGTGCCACCAGCAGGGGGGCCGCCACCGGGGAGCTGTTTTTT. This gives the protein CATSRGAATGELFF.

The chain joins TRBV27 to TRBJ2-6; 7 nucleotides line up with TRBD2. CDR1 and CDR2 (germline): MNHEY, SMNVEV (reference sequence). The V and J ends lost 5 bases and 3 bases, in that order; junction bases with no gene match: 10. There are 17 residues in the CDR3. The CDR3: CASSIPLGGGGANVLTF. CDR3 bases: TGTGCCAGCAGTATACCTTTGGGGGGGGGTGGGGCCAACGTCCTGACTTTC.

The CDR3 sequence is CASSLLPRDTEAFF. The CDR3 nucleotides read TGCGCCAGCAGCCTCCTACCCCGGGACACTGAAGCTTTCTTT. V gene TRBV5-1 combines with J gene TRBJ1-1; D is ambiguous. Trimming removed 4 bases at V and 3 bases at J, with 13 bases between. Germline V gene lookup returns CDR1 SGHRS and CDR2 YFSETQ. This CDR3 region has 14 residues.

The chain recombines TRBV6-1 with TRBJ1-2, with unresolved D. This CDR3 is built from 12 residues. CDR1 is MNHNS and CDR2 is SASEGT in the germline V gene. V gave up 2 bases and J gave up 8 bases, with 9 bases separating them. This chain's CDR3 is CASSEPGYGYTF. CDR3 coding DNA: TGTGCCAGCAGTGAACCCGGGTACGGCTACACCTTC.

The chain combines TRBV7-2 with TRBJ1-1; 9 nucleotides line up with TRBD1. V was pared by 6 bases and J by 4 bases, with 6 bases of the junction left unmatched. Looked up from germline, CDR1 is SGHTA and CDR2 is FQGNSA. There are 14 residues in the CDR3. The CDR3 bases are TGTGCCAGCAGTCAAAACAGGGGGCCCACTGAAGCTTTCTTT. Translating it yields CASSQNRGPTEAFF.

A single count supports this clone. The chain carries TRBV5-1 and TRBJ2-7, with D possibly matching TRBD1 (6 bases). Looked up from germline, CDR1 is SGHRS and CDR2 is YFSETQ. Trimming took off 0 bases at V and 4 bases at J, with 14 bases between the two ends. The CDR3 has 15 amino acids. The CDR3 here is CASSLGWGPGYEQYF. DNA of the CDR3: TGCGCCAGCAGCTTGGGGTGGGGGCCTGGGTACGAGCAGTACTTC.

The CDR3 spells CASSFGFRTDTQYF. CDR3 bases: TGTGCCAGCAGTTTCGGGTTTCGCACAGATACGCAGTATTTT. This chain uses TRBV27 with TRBJ2-3; D is undetermined. CDR1 and CDR2 from the germline V gene are MNHEY and SMNVEV (reference sequence). Trimming removed 3 bases at V and 1 base at J, with 8 bases between. The CDR3 spans 14 residues.

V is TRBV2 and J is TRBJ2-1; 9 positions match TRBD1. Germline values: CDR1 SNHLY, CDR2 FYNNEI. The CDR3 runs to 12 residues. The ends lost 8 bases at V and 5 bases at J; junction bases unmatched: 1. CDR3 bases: TGTGCCAGCCGGGACAGGGACAATGAGCAGTTCTTC. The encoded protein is CASRDRDNEQFF.